This T cell receptor beta chain came from a study of T cells after yellow fever vaccination. This clonotype showed up just a few times. Researchers made TCR cDNA using 5'RACE template switching, and this step added a universal primer site and UMIs. TCRdb redid the calling of the 5' RACE reads with MiXCR, one entry per CDR3 protein. The sample includes almost 600,000 distinct CDR3 sequences, approximately 13% of them seen just once. V was shortened by 3 bases and J by 2 bases, with 9 bases between the two germline ends. This CDR3 has 14 residues. Germline V lookup: CDR1 SGHRS, CDR2 YFSETQ. The rearrangement joins TRBV5-1 to TRBJ2-4; D may be TRBD1 (5 bases). Sequenced here: PBMCs, sampled on the day of the yellow fever booster vaccination. The receptor was derived from a man aged 25 to 40 who received the YFV17D yellow fever vaccine. CDR3 protein: CASSSDTTKNIQYF. The CDR3 DNA reads TGCGCCAGCAGCTCGGACACCACCAAAAACATTCAGTACTTC. Variable domain in full (rest from reference TRBV5-1 and TRBJ2-4): KAGVTQTPRYLIKTRGQQVTLSCSPISGHRSVSWYQQTPGQGLQFLFEYFSETQRNKGNFPGRFSGRQFSNSRSEMNVSTLELGDSALYLCASSSDTTKNIQYFGAGTRLSVL.